This T cell receptor (beta chain) comes out of a study of blood T cell repertoires in COVID-19. Per the germline V gene, CDR1 is SGHKS and CDR2 is YYEKEE (reference sequence). This CDR3 is 14 amino acids long. V was cut by 7 bases and J by 1 base, with 9 bases left in between. In the original processing: For nucleated cells, counts were estimated from reference gene primer amplification. Generated by immunoSEQ multiplex PCR, the TCRdb table keeps only in-frame clones and is missing some. That table gives V, J and clone size, and the DNA gave D and trimming. The sample has under 250,000 clones, about nine tenths seen once.

Sequencing was carried out using PBMCs or T cells enriched from blood (not recorded which). J is TRBJ2-6 and V is TRBV5-5; a weak D match, TRBD1 (6 bases). This sequence originates from a man aged 35 to 55 who had recovered from COVID-19. The CDR3 reads CASYRGSGANVLTF. The CDR3 bases are TGTGCCAGCTATAGGGGGTCTGGGGCCAACGTCCTGACTTTC.